The sequence of this T cell receptor beta chain was determined in a study of blood T cells in healthy people across ages (dated by TCRdb to 2014 to 2015). Regarding the study in general: Template switching captured roughly one uniquely barcoded TCR beta cDNA molecule per two T cells in model experiments. Using deep sequencing normalized with unique cDNA molecular identifiers, the study measured how TCR beta repertoire diversity changes with age. Four age groups were formed from the donors: young (average approximately 17 years), middle-aged (around 41), aged (about 62) and long-lived (82). To avoid experimental bias, donors of different ages were distributed randomly across sequencing lanes. For two donors (one aged 18 to 29 and one aged 80 or older), the study analyzed two additional independent replicas of 1 million unique cDNA reads from the same blood draw.

Results and caveats for the whole study, not just this receptor: Observed TCR beta diversity correlated strongly with the percentage of naive T cells measured by flow cytometry. Estimates of total diversity from one million sequenced T cells were regarded as lower bounds and underestimates. Since profiling was done on bulk unsorted PBMCs, naive and antigen-experienced compartments could not be conclusively compared. Observed TCR beta diversity per million T cells fell roughly linearly with age, and a significant reduction was already apparent by age roughly 40. Compared with the aged group, the long-lived group had more naive CD4+ T cells, fewer expanded clones and increased TCR diversity, a pattern suggesting age selection. Donor CMV infection status was unknown, potentially confounding age-related changes in expanded clonotypes.

Libraries were made using 5' RACE. The listed sequencing device is Illumina HiSeq 2500. A second about 7 to 11 cycle PCR used a sample-barcoded 5' primer and a J-beta primer mix. Each TCR beta cDNA molecule received a unique molecular identifier from a template-switch 5' adaptor carrying 12 random nucleotides. At least 2.5 million CDR3-containing paired-end reads were obtained from each sample. First-strand cDNA synthesis was performed from all RNA using the Mint cDNA synthesis kit, with priming by a TRBC-specific oligonucleotide. Following uracil-DNA glycosylase treatment, a first 18-cycle PCR with universal primers M1SS and BC2_uni_R was performed on all cDNA. The original pipeline was this. Normalization of each sample was performed by random selection of 1 million high-quality reads, each carrying a distinct molecular identifier. Instead of being binned into consensus sequences, reads with shared molecular identifiers were discarded. MiTCR, with a Q25 quality threshold and the strictest error-elimination algorithm, was used for CDR3 identification, clonotype clustering and error correction. A nonparametric unseen species model with Euler transformation was used to estimate a lower bound on total TCR beta diversity. Clones were called with MiXCR by TCRdb after fastp trimmed the public reads at Q25, and only in-frame beta chains were retained. CDR3 protein duplicates are merged, each entry listing the most common genes and DNA. TCRdb, not the original authors, processed these V and J calls. For this sample there are about 1,800,000 distinct CDR3 sequences; under 30% appear just once. 7.7% of the sample is in the top ten clones.

Looking up the germline V gene yields CDR1 SGHTA and CDR2 FQGNSA. From its cysteine to its phenylalanine, the CDR3 spans 18 amino acids. The CDR3 DNA has 54 bases and is translated from base 1. Germline trimming: 0 bases from V, 9 bases from J; junction bases outside gene matches: 8. Donors were 39 systemically healthy Caucasian individuals from Russia aged 6 to 90 years. Ten milliliters of peripheral blood were drawn from each donor into EDTA-treated Vacutainer tubes. Ficoll-Paque density-gradient centrifugation was used to isolate PBMCs, with at least 7 million per sample. Total RNA was extracted from PBMCs with Trizol reagent, with at least 5 micrograms obtained per sample. For every donor, an aliquot of PBMCs went through flow cytometry to measure the percentages of naive CD45RAhigh/CD27high T cells. In regard to this clonotype: What antigen it recognizes has not been identified. No per-base quality is available; no much larger clone lies one base away.

This TCR came from a woman under 40 in good health. Sequencing input: blood. In this chain, TRBV7-2 is recombined with TRBJ2-1, and 16 junctional nucleotides match TRBD2. The CDR3 amino acid sequence is: CASSLAGTSGRVGGEQFF. DNA sequence: TGTGCCAGCAGCTTAGCAGGGACTAGCGGGAGGGTTGGCGGTGAGCAGTTCTTC.